This T cell receptor beta chain was sequenced in a study of identical twins. CDR3 size: 15 residues. The germline V gene has CDR1 SGHTA and CDR2 FQGNSA. With V trimmed by 5 bases and J by 1 base, 3 bases remained unmatched. TCRdb re-called the 5' RACE reads through MiXCR, storing one row per CDR3 protein. The sample contains fewer than 550,000 distinct CDR3 sequences, around 15% of which appear only once. This sample also belongs to another study, concerning yellow fever vaccine responses in identical twins.

The sample taken for sequencing was CD4+ T cells sorted from blood. This receptor was taken from a woman between 18 and 30 years old in good health. The chain employs TRBV7-2 and TRBJ2-3; 10 bases agree with TRBD1. CDR3 sequence (DNA): TGTGCCAGCAGCCGCGGACAGGGGGGCACAGATACGCAGTATTTT. Translating it yields CASSRGQGGTDTQYF.